These 23 T cell receptor beta chains were all obtained from the same sample, sequenced in a study of blood T cell repertoires in COVID-19. The assay was immunoSEQ multiplex PCR, and TCRdb's table has in-frame clones only and misses some. The table lists about 250,000 clones, over 75% of them singletons. The sequenced sample was PBMCs or T cells enriched from blood (not recorded which). These receptors all come from a woman aged 18-30 years who had recovered from COVID-19.

V gene TRBV9 combines with J gene TRBJ1-2, with TRBD1 matching over 11 bases. Per the germline V gene, CDR1 is SGDLS and CDR2 is YYNGEE. The CDR3 totals 15 residues. Trimming cost V 4 bases and J 7 bases; bases outside gene matches: 9. CDR3 sequence reads: CASSSWTGGAGGYTF. The CDR3 DNA is TGTGCCAGCAGCTCCTGGACAGGGGGCGCGGGTGGCTACACCTTC.

The gene calls are TRBV5-4 and TRBJ1-3, with TRBD1 matching over 8 bases. The CDR3 spans 17 residues. V shed 4 bases, J shed 2 bases, and the junction held 11 bases outside the gene matches. Looked up from germline, CDR1 is SGHNT and CDR2 is YYREEE (reference sequence). The DNA for the CDR3 is TGTGCCAGCAGCACCGGACAGGGAGAAGGCCCTGGAAACACCATATATTTT. Translated, it gives CASSTGQGEGPGNTIYF.

The chain joins TRBV7-9 to TRBJ1-2; TRBD1 might be the D (5 bases). The CDR3 extends over 15 amino acids. Trimming stripped 3 bases from V and 8 bases from J, with 19 bases between. Germline values: CDR1 SEHNR, CDR2 FQNEAQ (reference sequence). CDR3 sequence reads: CASSFGGLEFGGYTF. The CDR3 DNA reads TGTGCCAGCAGCTTCGGGGGATTGGAGTTCGGAGGCTACACCTTC.

This clone occurred once. The chain joins TRBV6-5 to TRBJ1-2; the D is unclear. Germline CDR1 and CDR2: MNHEY and SVGAGI. V was shortened by 6 bases and J by 1 base, with 6 bases between the two germline ends. The CDR3 has 12 residues. CDR3 sequence reads: CASSQINYGYTF. CDR3 coding DNA: TGTGCCAGCAGCCAGATTAACTATGGCTACACCTTC.

The genes are TRBV6-1 and TRBJ2-3, with TRBD2 matching 13 bases. This CDR3 is 16 amino acids long. The V segment lost 4 bases and the J segment 4 bases; nucleotides outside the gene matches: 5. Germline V gene sequence: CDR1 MNHNS, CDR2 SASEGT. The CDR3 loop is CASSATSGGPSDTQYF. DNA of the CDR3: TGTGCCAGCAGTGCGACTAGCGGGGGGCCGTCAGATACGCAGTATTTT.

The chain combines TRBV29-1 with TRBJ1-2; TRBD1 matches 11 bases. Germline CDR1 and CDR2: SQVTM and ANQGSEA. Unmatched junction bases numbered 5, after V lost 0 bases and J lost 8 bases. The CDR3 is 14 residues long. This CDR3 reads CSVEEDRGRVGYTF. The DNA for the CDR3 is TGCAGCGTTGAAGAGGACAGGGGGCGCGTGGGCTACACCTTC.

The rearrangement links TRBV12-5 to TRBJ1-5; D gene unclear. CDR1 and CDR2 from the germline V gene are LGHNT and FRNRAP. CDR3 length: 12 amino acids. With 0 bases removed from V and 6 bases from J, the gap between germline ends came to 3 bases. The CDR3 region is CASGLVAQPQHF. The CDR3 coding sequence is TGTGCTAGTGGTTTGGTAGCTCAGCCCCAGCATTTT.

The chain is built from TRBV7-2 and TRBJ2-1; tentatively, D is TRBD2 (6 bases). This CDR3 region has 16 residues. V was pared by 2 bases and J by 3 bases, with 14 bases between. The germline V gene encodes CDR1 SGHTA and CDR2 FQGNSA. The chain's CDR3 is CASSLYGTLIYNEQFF. CDR3 in DNA: TGTGCCAGCAGCTTATACGGGACTTTGATCTACAATGAGCAGTTCTTC.

Of note for this clone: Other DNA sequences within the sample encode an identical CDR3. The chain has TRBV27 and TRBJ1-1, with 9 positions matching TRBD1. The CDR3 runs to 13 residues. Germline CDR1 reads MNHEY; CDR2 reads SMNVEV (reference sequence). J was trimmed by 4 bases and V by 6 bases; bases with no gene match: 3. CDR3 region: CASSSTGGTEAFF. DNA of the CDR3: TGTGCCAGCAGCTCGACAGGGGGCACTGAAGCTTTCTTT.

In DNA, the CDR3 is TGTGCCAGCAGCTTACAAGCGGGGGGCGGGTACAATGAGCAGTTCTTC. Amino acid sequence: CASSLQAGGGYNEQFF. V gene TRBV11-2 combines with J gene TRBJ2-1, with 9 bases fitting TRBD2. Trimming cost V 2 bases and J 4 bases; bases outside gene matches: 6. Germline V CDR1 and CDR2: SGHAT, FQNNGV. The CDR3 is made up of 16 amino acids.

The rearrangement links TRBV30 to TRBJ1-4; 7 bases are a match to TRBD1. This CDR3 comprises 16 residues. The germline V gene encodes CDR1 GTSNPN and CDR2 SVGIG (reference sequence). Unmatched junction bases numbered 13, after V lost 4 bases and J lost 5 bases. The CDR3 region has the DNA TGTGCCTGGACTCTAACTGGACAGGATGGGAATGAAAAACTGTTTTTT. Its protein is CAWTLTGQDGNEKLFF.

V is TRBV5-6 and J is TRBJ1-4, with 11 bases lining up with TRBD1. The CDR3 loop spans 16 amino acids. The V gene end was trimmed by 3 bases and the J gene end by 3 bases; junction bases not matched to a gene: 4. Germline V gene data show CDR1 as SGHDT and CDR2 as YYEEEE. The CDR3 here is CASSSDRGRANEKLFF. CDR3 sequence (DNA): TGTGCCAGCAGCTCGGACAGGGGGCGGGCTAATGAAAAACTGTTTTTT.

This chain links TRBV6-5 with TRBJ1-2; 7 bases line up with TRBD1. From germline, CDR1 is MNHEY and CDR2 SVGAGI. The CDR3 length is 14 residues. The V and J ends lost 5 bases and 3 bases, in that order; junction bases with no gene match: 6. DNA of the CDR3: TGTGCCAGCAGTAGTATCACAGGGGACTATGGCTACACCTTC. It yields the protein CASSSITGDYGYTF.

The CDR3: CASSLIRNEQFF. Here the CDR3 DNA reads TGTGCCAGCAGTTTAATTCGGAATGAGCAGTTCTTC. The V gene is TRBV12-3 or TRBV12-4, the J gene TRBJ2-1; D unclear. The CDR3 extends over 12 amino acids. The V end was cut by 2 bases, the J end by 7 bases, with 6 bases between.

The chain has TRBV6-1 and TRBJ1-1; the D is unclear. V was trimmed by 4 bases and J by 1 base, leaving 22 bases between them. The germline V gene has CDR1 MNHNS and CDR2 SASEGT. The CDR3 is 18 amino acids. As DNA, the CDR3 is TGTGCCAGCAGTGTGGAGCGATATACATATACTACGAACACTGAAGCTTTCTTT. Its protein is CASSVERYTYTTNTEAFF.

The gene calls are TRBV10-3 and TRBJ2-3; 8 bases fit TRBD1. Germline V gene lookup returns CDR1 ENHRY and CDR2 SYGVKD. CDR3 length: 16 amino acids. Trimming took 0 bases from V and 3 from J; bases not matched to a gene: 5. The CDR3 coding sequence is TGTGCCATCAGTGAGTCGGCAGGGGGCGCGACAGATACGCAGTATTTT. Amino acids: CAISESAGGATDTQYF.

The V and J genes are TRBV29-1 and TRBJ1-2; D is unresolved. The CDR3 loop spans 12 amino acids. V was shortened by 6 bases and J by 7 bases, with 15 bases between the two germline ends. Germline CDR1 and CDR2: SQVTM and ANQGSEA. CDR3 sequence (DNA): TGCAGCGTCGCAGGCTTTTTACTTGGCTACACCTTC. Protein sequence: CSVAGFLLGYTF.

V usage is TRBV19 and J usage is TRBJ2-3, with 10 bases lining up with TRBD1. Per germline, CDR1 LNHDA and CDR2 SQIVND (reference sequence). J was trimmed by 5 bases and V by 3 bases; bases with no gene match: 5. This CDR3 contains 15 residues. The chain's CDR3 is CASSIGTGEGDTQYF. The CDR3 bases are TGTGCCAGTAGTATCGGGACAGGGGAGGGAGATACGCAGTATTTT.

The chain links TRBV9 to TRBJ2-1; 10 bases match TRBD2. Germline V gene sequence: CDR1 SGDLS, CDR2 YYNGEE. V shed 0 bases and J 6 bases; nucleotides not matched to a gene: 6. CDR3 length: 16 amino acids. The CDR3 protein is CASSVVGAGGRNEQFF. CDR3 nucleotides: TGTGCCAGCAGCGTAGTGGGAGCGGGGGGGCGCAATGAGCAGTTCTTC. The full variable domain, rest sourced from reference TRBV9 and TRBJ2-1, is DSGVTQTPKHLITATGQRVTLRCSPRSGDLSVYWYQQSLDQGLQFLIQYYNGEERAKGNILERFSAQQFPDLHSELNLSSLELGDSALYFCASSVVGAGGRNEQFFGPGTRLTVL.

This chain links TRBV11-2 with TRBJ1-5, with 8 bases aligning to TRBD1. The CDR3 extends over 15 amino acids. Germline values: CDR1 SGHAT, CDR2 FQNNGV. The V gene end was trimmed by 10 bases and the J gene end by 10 bases; junction bases not matched to a gene: 18. CDR3 loop: CANLIQGATLRPQHF. The DNA of the CDR3 is TGTGCCAACCTCATCCAGGGGGCGACCCTTCGTCCCCAGCATTTT.

This chain joins TRBV5-1 and TRBJ2-3; a weak D match, TRBD2 (6 bases). V gave up 0 bases and J gave up 4 bases, with 12 bases separating them. This CDR3 is 15 amino acids long. CDR1 is SGHRS and CDR2 is YFSETQ in the germline V gene. CDR3 sequence (DNA): TGCGCCAGCAGCTTGGCCCCCCCGGGGGCAGATACGCAGTATTTT. Its protein product is CASSLAPPGADTQYF. Full variable domain (remainder filled in from reference TRBV5-1 and TRBJ2-3): KAGVTQTPRYLIKTRGQQVTLSCSPISGHRSVSWYQQTPGQGLQFLFEYFSETQRNKGNFPGRFSGRQFSNSRSEMNVSTLELGDSALYLCASSLAPPGADTQYFGPGTRLTVL.

V gene TRBV4-1 combines with J gene TRBJ2-7; no clear D gene. CDR1 MGHRA and CDR2 YSYEKL come from the germline V gene. Trimming left V 1 base short and J 4 bases short, with 17 bases between. The CDR3 has 16 residues. The CDR3 here is CASSQGSSRPSYEQYF. In DNA, the CDR3 is TGCGCCAGCAGCCAAGGCTCTAGTCGTCCCTCTTACGAGCAGTACTTC.

This clone was recorded once. J is TRBJ2-7 and V is TRBV10-1; 11 positions match TRBD1. The CDR3 extends over 14 amino acids. Germline CDR1 is WNHNN and CDR2 is SYGVQD (reference sequence). Trimming removed 5 bases from V and 9 bases from J; junction bases left unmatched: 9. CDR3: CASSTGTGGLPQYF. The CDR3 coding sequence is TGCGCCAGCAGTACCGGGACAGGGGGACTCCCGCAGTACTTC.